One sample yielded the 5 T cell receptor beta chains listed below, sequenced in a study of identical twins. Each CDR3 protein gets one entry after TCRdb re-called the 5' RACE reads with MiXCR. Here the sample spans about 470,000 distinct CDR3 sequences, roughly a quarter being singletons. The sample was also linked to a second study, of T cells expressing NK-cell markers.

Sequencing was done on a sample of CD4+ T cells sorted from blood. The receptors come from a woman in her late teens or twenties in good health.

The chain links TRBV20-1 to TRBJ2-3, with D possibly being TRBD2 (6 bases). V lost 0 bases and J 2 bases, leaving 12 bases between the germline ends. This CDR3 comprises 15 residues. From germline, CDR1 is DFQATT and CDR2 SNEGSKA (reference sequence). CDR3 in DNA: TGCAGTGCTAGAGATTTCCGCGGGATCACAGATACGCAGTATTTT. Protein product: CSARDFRGITDTQYF.

The rearrangement uses TRBV20-1 and TRBJ1-1, with D unclear. CDR3 length: 12 residues. In germline, CDR1 is DFQATT, CDR2 SNEGSKA (reference sequence). Between the trimmed V and J ends, which lost 3 bases and 7 bases, there was a span of 12 bases. CDR3 sequence (DNA): TGCAGTGCTAGGTTGGGTGCCCATGAAGCTTTCTTT. Translated: CSARLGAHEAFF.

This clonotype was detected only a few times. The chain uses TRBV7-9 and TRBJ2-1; 8 bases match TRBD1. Trimming cost V 7 bases and J 12 bases; bases outside gene matches: 8. Germline assignment: CDR1 SEHNR and CDR2 FQNEAQ (reference sequence). The CDR3 loop spans 12 amino acids. The CDR3 protein is CASTLYGTGQFF. Here the CDR3 DNA reads TGTGCCAGCACCCTCTATGGGACAGGGCAGTTCTTC.

The table lists this clonotype with a few counts. This chain joins TRBV20-1 and TRBJ1-1; unclear D gene. Trimming removed 1 base from V and 1 base from J, with 7 bases in between. The CDR3 has 13 residues. Germline V gene data show CDR1 as DFQATT and CDR2 as SNEGSKA (reference sequence). CDR3 DNA sequence: TGCAGTGCTAGAGGAGCCTCGAACACTGAAGCTTTCTTT. As protein: CSARGASNTEAFF.

The chain is built from TRBV20-1 and TRBJ2-7; no definite D call. The V end lost 0 bases, the J end lost 3 bases, and 15 bases lay between the germline ends. The CDR3 length is 15 residues. CDR1 is DFQATT and CDR2 is SNEGSKA in the germline V gene (reference sequence). The CDR3 DNA sequence: TGCAGTGCTAGAGATCGGACGAGAAGCCTCTACGAGCAGTACTTC. Translation gives CSARDRTRSLYEQYF.